This TCR beta chain was sequenced for a study of lymphopenia after photon versus proton radiotherapy (dated by TCRdb to between 2018 and 2020). With respect to the entire study: The immunological effects of photon versus proton radiation therapy were compared in patients with gastrointestinal tumors who developed high-grade lymphopenia. A cohort of about 22 patients with gastrointestinal tumors who received either photon or proton therapy and subsequently developed lymphopenia was included. The study was designed to characterize how the impact on the immune system differs between the two radiation modalities. Here is what the overall study found, with its caveats: The survival association was examined only in patients who died, and the authors described better survival with proton therapy as a possibility, not as a demonstrated result. After the lymphocyte count nadir, repertoires from photon-treated patients showed oligoclonal expansion, particularly of CD8+ Temra cells, and this expansion drove the decline in diversity. During treatment, patients who received proton therapy stayed relatively stable, whereas patients who received photon therapy lost naive T cells and TCR diversity and gained effector/memory populations. Across the cohort, an inverse correlation was found between a larger post-nadir drop in TCR diversity and overall survival time among patients who died.

CDR1 and CDR2 (LGHNA, YNFKEQ) derive from the germline V gene. From cysteine to phenylalanine, the CDR3 is 15 amino acids long. The sequence is cut down to CDR3 DNA, 45 bases in frame from base 1. V trim: 0 bases; J trim: 2 bases; unmatched bases: 1. Library prep was done by the immunoSEQ multiplex PCR assay. T cell repertoires were profiled with deep sequencing of rearranged TCR beta loci together with multiparametric flow cytometry. As stored in TCRdb, this immuneACCESS dataset retains in-frame rearrangements with V and J assigned. A fraction of the clones does not appear; measured against another copy, unresolved V genes explain less than half of the discrepancy, and the remainder lacks a known reason. For this sample there are roughly 41,000 clones; roughly 84% appear just once. Approximately 2.9% of the sample rests with the top ten. Remarks on this clone: This clone's antigen is unknown. One base away there is no much larger clone; base qualities are not given.

The chain is made from TRBV4-2 and TRBJ1-3, with TRBD1 matching 7 junction bases. The source material was peripheral blood, sampled from a patient treated with photon-based radiotherapy. This receptor was identified in a man aged 45-65 years with gastric cancer. The CDR3 region: CASSQEQGAGNTIYF. The bases read TGTGCCAGCAGCCAAGAGCAGGGGGCTGGAAACACCATATATTTT.